This passage covers 21 T cell receptor beta chains from one sample sequenced in a study of blood T cell repertoires in COVID-19. Profiled with immunoSEQ multiplex PCR; TCRdb holds only in-frame clones, not every one. The sample includes around 500,000 clones, about 85% of them seen just once. Sequences were obtained from PBMCs or T cells enriched from blood (not recorded which). These receptors all come from a woman between 55 and 75 years old who had recovered from COVID-19.

A few counts support this clone. V usage is TRBV11-2 and J usage is TRBJ1-1; tentatively, D is TRBD1 (5 bases). This CDR3 spans 14 amino acids. CDR1 is SGHAT, CDR2 FQNNGV, per germline. Between the trimmed V and J ends, which lost 1 base and 5 bases, there was a span of 11 bases. CDR3 nucleotide sequence: TGTGCCAGCAGCTTAGGTCTAAGGGGAACTGAAGCTTTCTTT. It translates to CASSLGLRGTEAFF.

The rearrangement links TRBV2 to TRBJ1-5, with D possibly TRBD1 on 5 matching bases. Trimming left V 5 bases short and J 5 bases short, with 13 bases between. This CDR3 is 14 amino acids long. In germline, CDR1 is SNHLY, CDR2 FYNNEI. In DNA, the CDR3 is TGTGCCAGCAGTCCGCAGTGGGGCGATCAGCCCCAGCATTTT. It encodes CASSPQWGDQPQHF. Looking up the rest from reference TRBV2 and TRBJ1-5 gives the full variable domain: EPEVTQTPSHQVTQMGQEVILRCVPISNHLYFYWYRQILGQKVEFLVSFYNNEISEKSEIFDDQFSVERPDGSNFTLKIRSTKLEDSAMYFCASSPQWGDQPQHFGDGTRLSIL.

The chain recombines TRBV5-1 with TRBJ1-1, with a possible D match to TRBD1 (6 bases). Germline V gene lookup returns CDR1 SGHRS and CDR2 YFSETQ. V dropped 4 bases and J dropped 4 bases, with 20 bases sitting between them. The CDR3 loop spans 16 amino acids. The CDR3 protein is CASSVRLGRGSTEAFF. Here the CDR3 DNA reads TGCGCCAGCAGCGTCCGGTTGGGGAGGGGGAGCACTGAAGCTTTCTTT. Full variable domain (outside the CDR3, taken from reference TRBV5-1 and TRBJ1-1): KAGVTQTPRYLIKTRGQQVTLSCSPISGHRSVSWYQQTPGQGLQFLFEYFSETQRNKGNFPGRFSGRQFSNSRSEMNVSTLELGDSALYLCASSVRLGRGSTEAFFGQGTRLTVV.

This sequence joins TRBV5-1 and TRBJ2-5; 11 bases match TRBD1. The CDR3 is 15 residues long. The germline V gene encodes CDR1 SGHRS and CDR2 YFSETQ. V lost 4 bases to trimming and J lost 5 bases; unmatched junction nucleotides: 7. CDR3 coding DNA: TGCGCCAGCAGCGGTGGACAGGGGGCATGGGAGACCCAGTACTTC. It is translated as CASSGGQGAWETQYF.

The chain is built from TRBV5-8 and TRBJ1-3, with D possibly matching TRBD1 (5 bases). Per germline, CDR1 SGHTS and CDR2 YDEGEE. CDR3 size: 16 residues. The germline V and J ends were trimmed by 0 bases and 4 bases, with 14 bases remaining between them. The CDR3 is CASSLDQGSRGNTIYF. As DNA, the CDR3 is TGTGCCAGCAGCTTGGATCAGGGATCCAGGGGAAACACCATATATTTT.

This chain uses TRBV12-5 with TRBJ2-5; D gene uncertain. The germline V gene has CDR1 LGHNT and CDR2 FRNRAP. The CDR3 spans 14 residues. Trimming left V 9 bases short and J 1 base short, with 15 bases between. The CDR3 here is CASGLGTTQETQYF. In nucleotides, the CDR3 is TGTGCTAGCGGTCTTGGAACTACCCAAGAGACCCAGTACTTC.

The chain joins TRBV20-1 to TRBJ1-4, with 7 bases identical to TRBD1. CDR1 is DFQATT and CDR2 is SNEGSKA in the germline V gene (reference sequence). CDR3 length equals 14 residues. The V and J ends lost 3 bases and 4 bases, in that order; junction bases with no gene match: 5. The CDR3 spells CSASDRANNEKLFF. Here the CDR3 DNA reads TGCAGTGCTAGTGACAGGGCGAATAATGAAAAACTGTTTTTT.

The chain carries TRBV19 and TRBJ1-4; 10 bases are a match to TRBD1. The length of the CDR3 is 16 residues. Germline CDR1 reads LNHDA; CDR2 reads SQIVND (reference sequence). V shed 4 bases, J shed 8 bases, and the junction held 10 bases outside the gene matches. The CDR3, as DNA: TGTGCCAGTAGTACTTCCGTGGGACAGGGGACGGAAAAACTGTTTTTT. This codes for CASSTSVGQGTEKLFF.

The gene calls are TRBV19 and TRBJ2-1, with D possibly TRBD1 on 5 matching bases. The CDR3 extends over 14 amino acids. Trimming shortened V by 0 bases and J by 2 bases, and 5 bases separated the two germline ends. CDR1 and CDR2 from the germline V gene are LNHDA and SQIVND (reference sequence). The CDR3 region is CASSIDRAYNEQFF. The CDR3 DNA sequence: TGTGCCAGTAGTATAGACAGGGCCTACAATGAGCAGTTCTTC.

This rearrangement joins TRBV9 to TRBJ2-2, with a weak D call TRBD1 (5 bases). This CDR3 spans 16 amino acids. Germline CDR1 SGDLS, CDR2 YYNGEE. V lost 1 base and J 4 bases, leaving 14 bases between the germline ends. The CDR3 is CASSVFDSPFTGELFF. The CDR3 region has the DNA TGTGCCAGCAGCGTATTCGACAGTCCTTTCACCGGGGAGCTGTTTTTT.

The V gene is TRBV7-2, the J gene TRBJ1-6; TRBD1 matches 10 bases. This CDR3 contains 17 residues. Per germline, CDR1 SGHTA and CDR2 FQGNSA. The V segment lost 5 bases and the J segment 4 bases; nucleotides outside the gene matches: 8. CDR3 nucleotide sequence: TGTGCCAGCAGCCCCAGGGGGGACAGGGGATATAATTCACCCCTCCACTTT. The encoded protein is CASSPRGDRGYNSPLHF.

This clone has a single count. The CDR3 region is CASSTGIVPRGYTF. The CDR3 DNA follows: TGTGCCAGCAGCACCGGGATTGTCCCTCGTGGCTACACCTTC. The chain combines TRBV11-3 with TRBJ1-2, with D unclear. V lost 5 bases, J lost 7 bases, and 17 bases lay in between. The CDR3 runs to 14 residues. Looked up from germline, CDR1 is SGHNT and CDR2 is YENEEA.

V gene TRBV6-5 combines with J gene TRBJ2-2; a weak D match, TRBD1 (5 bases). The CDR3 length is 13 residues. Germline values: CDR1 MNHEY, CDR2 SVGAGI. Trimming cost V 8 bases and J 8 bases, with 15 bases left between them. In DNA form, the CDR3 reads TGTGCCAGCCTCAGGGATCTTAGGGGGGAGCTGTTTTTT. Its protein is CASLRDLRGELFF.

The chain uses TRBV11-2 and TRBJ2-4; D unresolved. There are 16 residues in the CDR3. The germline V and J ends were trimmed by 1 base and 10 bases, with 20 bases remaining between them. The germline V gene encodes CDR1 SGHAT and CDR2 FQNNGV. The CDR3 nucleotides read TGTGCCAGCAGCTTAGGCCCCCAGGCATATTATGGAATTCAGTACTTC. It yields the protein CASSLGPQAYYGIQYF.

V usage is TRBV27 and J usage is TRBJ2-1; 12 positions match TRBD2. The CDR3 is made up of 18 amino acids. Trimming at V came to 4 bases and at J to 0 bases, leaving 7 bases not matched to a gene. Germline V gene data show CDR1 as MNHEY and CDR2 as SMNVEV (reference sequence). DNA of the CDR3: TGTGCCAGCAGTTGGCCGGCTAGCGGGGGGGCCTCCTACAATGAGCAGTTCTTC. Translation: CASSWPASGGASYNEQFF.

This CDR3 reads CASRARTDTQYF. CDR3 in DNA: TGTGCCAGCAGGGCCCGCACAGATACGCAGTATTTT. The rearrangement joins TRBV6-4 to TRBJ2-3; D remains ambiguous. Trimming took 6 bases from V and 1 from J, leaving 5 bases between them. This CDR3 comprises 12 residues. Germline loops: CDR1 MRHNA, CDR2 SNTAGT.

The gene calls are TRBV20-1 and TRBJ1-1, with a weak D call TRBD1 (5 bases). The V gene lost 4 bases and the J gene lost 10 bases, with 13 bases spanning the gap. This CDR3 region has 11 residues. Germline CDR1 DFQATT, CDR2 SNEGSKA (reference sequence). The CDR3 DNA reads TGCAGTGCTACCGGAGGGGTACCAGCTTTCTTT. Its translation is CSATGGVPAFF.

The chain has TRBV3-1 (or the pseudogene TRBV3-2) and TRBJ2-3; no clear D. This CDR3 contains 12 residues. V lost 3 bases and J 3 bases, leaving 4 bases between the germline ends. Germline V CDR1 and CDR2: LGHDT, YNNKEL (reference sequence). The CDR3 region has the DNA TGTGCCAGCAGCCACTTGACAGATACGCAGTATTTT. It encodes CASSHLTDTQYF.

The V call is TRBV7-9, the J call TRBJ2-7; 9 nucleotides match TRBD2. With V trimmed by 3 bases and J by 3 bases, 3 bases remained unmatched. Germline-derived CDR1 and CDR2 are SEHNR and FQNEAQ (reference sequence). The CDR3 loop spans 14 amino acids. CDR3 DNA: TGTGCCAGCAGCTTGCGCGGGGGGGTCTACGAGCAGTACTTC. Encoded protein: CASSLRGGVYEQYF.

This rearrangement joins TRBV6-5 to TRBJ2-7; 8 bases are shared with TRBD1. Germline values: CDR1 MNHEY, CDR2 SVGAGI. Trimming at V came to 6 bases and at J to 6 bases, leaving 4 bases not matched to a gene. The length of the CDR3 is 12 residues. DNA for the CDR3: TGTGCCAGCAGGGGAGACAGGGGCGAGCAGTACTTC. It encodes CASRGDRGEQYF.

The V gene is TRBV30, the J gene TRBJ2-2; 10 bases match TRBD1. Germline V gene lookup returns CDR1 GTSNPN and CDR2 SVGIG (reference sequence). The CDR3 is made up of 15 amino acids. V lost 3 bases, J lost 4 bases, and 5 bases stayed unmatched. CDR3 coding DNA: TGTGCCTGGAGAGTCCGGGACAGGGGCACCGGGGAGCTGTTTTTT. Translating it yields CAWRVRDRGTGELFF.